A selection of T cell receptor beta chains follows, all from one sample in a study of cytomegalovirus exposure and HLA in healthy donors. The data were produced by immunoSEQ multiplex PCR, yet TCRdb's version contains in-frame clones alone and is incomplete. Of 200,000 to 250,000 clones in the sample, roughly 79% were seen once. Input material: PBMCs. These receptors all come from a man between 18 and 29 years old in good health and CMV-seronegative. Each CDR3 is given with its conserved first and last residue. D genes are given only for firm matches. The size of a clone is reported for some rows only, either as once, few or many, or as a class for expanded clones.

j_call d_call clone_size v_call cdr3_nt cdr3_aa
TRBJ2-7 - - TRBV6-1 TGTGCCAGCAGTGATGCGCCCTACGAGCAGTACTTC CASSDAPYEQYF
TRBJ1-1 - - TRBV30 TGTGCCTTCCTCCCCTCTACGAACACTGAAGCTTTCTTT CAFLPSTNTEAFF
TRBJ2-7 TRBD1 - TRBV9 TGTGCCAGCAGCACGTCGGGACAGGGTGACTACGAGCAGTACTTC CASSTSGQGDYEQYF
TRBJ2-2 TRBD1 - TRBV13 TGTGCCAGCAGCCGACAGGGGGACACCGGGGAGCTGTTTTTT CASSRQGDTGELFF
TRBJ2-3 - - TRBV5-1 TGCGCCAGCAGCTCCGAAGCAGGCCTAATCACAGATACGCAGTATTTT CASSSEAGLITDTQYF
TRBJ1-1 - few TRBV6-1 TGTGCCAGCAGACACAGGGAGAGGACTGAAGCTTTCTTT CASRHRERTEAFF
TRBJ2-2 - - TRBV28 TGTGCCAGCAGTTTAGGGGCAGATAACACCGGGGAGCTGTTTTTT CASSLGADNTGELFF
TRBJ1-4 TRBD1 once TRBV28 TGTGCCAGCAGTATTAGGACAGGGGGGGAGGAAAAACTGTTTTTT CASSIRTGGEEKLFF
TRBJ2-2 TRBD2 - TRBV4-2 TGTGCCAGCAGCCAAGAAATCGGGGGGGCGTTCACCGGGGAGCTGTTTTTT CASSQEIGGAFTGELFF
TRBJ1-1 - - TRBV2 TGTGCCAGCAGTGAAGACAGGGCTGAAGCTTTCTTT CASSEDRAEAFF
TRBJ2-7 - - TRBV28 TGTGCCAGCAGTGAAACGACAGCCTCTACAGAGCAGTACTTC CASSETTASTEQYF
TRBJ2-7 - few TRBV11-2 TGTGCCAGCGGCCATTACGAGCAGTACTTC CASGHYEQYF